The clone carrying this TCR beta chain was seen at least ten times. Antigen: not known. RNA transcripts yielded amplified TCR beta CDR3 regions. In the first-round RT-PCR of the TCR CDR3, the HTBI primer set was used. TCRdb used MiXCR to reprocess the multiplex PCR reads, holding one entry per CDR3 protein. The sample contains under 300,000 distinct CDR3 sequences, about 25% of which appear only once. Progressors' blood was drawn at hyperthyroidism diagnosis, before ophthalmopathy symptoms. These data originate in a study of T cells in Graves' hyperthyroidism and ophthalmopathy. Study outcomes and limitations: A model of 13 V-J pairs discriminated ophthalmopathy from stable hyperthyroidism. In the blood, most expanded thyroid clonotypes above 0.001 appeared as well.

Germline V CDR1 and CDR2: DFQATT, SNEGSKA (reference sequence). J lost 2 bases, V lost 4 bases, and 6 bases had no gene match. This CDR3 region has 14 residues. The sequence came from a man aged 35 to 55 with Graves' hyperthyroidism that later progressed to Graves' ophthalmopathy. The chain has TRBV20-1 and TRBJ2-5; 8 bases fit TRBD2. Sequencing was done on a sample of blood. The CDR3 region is CSATPLAEQETQYF. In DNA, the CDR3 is TGCAGTGCTACTCCACTAGCGGAGCAAGAGACCCAGTACTTC.